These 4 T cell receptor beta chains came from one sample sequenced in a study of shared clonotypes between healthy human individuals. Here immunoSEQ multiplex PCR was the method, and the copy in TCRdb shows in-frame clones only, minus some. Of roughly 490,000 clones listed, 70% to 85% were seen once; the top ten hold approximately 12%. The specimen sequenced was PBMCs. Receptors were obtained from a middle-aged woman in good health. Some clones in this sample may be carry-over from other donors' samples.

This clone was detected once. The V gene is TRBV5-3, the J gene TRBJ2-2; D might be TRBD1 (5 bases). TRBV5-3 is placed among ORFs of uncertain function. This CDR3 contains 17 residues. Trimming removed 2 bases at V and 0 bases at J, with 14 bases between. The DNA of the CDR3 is TGTGCCAGAAGCTTCCCCGGCAGGGTCGCGAACACCGGGGAGCTGTTTTTT. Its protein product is CARSFPGRVANTGELFF.

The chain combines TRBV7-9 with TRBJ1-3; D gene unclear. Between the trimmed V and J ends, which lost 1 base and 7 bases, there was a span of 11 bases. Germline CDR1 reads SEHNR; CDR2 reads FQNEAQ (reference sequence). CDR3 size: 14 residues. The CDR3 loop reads CASSLDAAPNTIYF. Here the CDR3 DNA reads TGTGCCAGCAGCTTAGACGCTGCCCCCAACACCATATATTTT.

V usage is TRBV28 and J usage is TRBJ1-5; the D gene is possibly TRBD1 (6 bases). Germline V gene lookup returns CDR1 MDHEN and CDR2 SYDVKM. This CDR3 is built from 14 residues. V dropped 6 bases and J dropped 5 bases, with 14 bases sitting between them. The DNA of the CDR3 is TGTGCCAGCAGGGAACAGGGAGATTATCAGCCCCAGCATTTT. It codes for CASREQGDYQPQHF.

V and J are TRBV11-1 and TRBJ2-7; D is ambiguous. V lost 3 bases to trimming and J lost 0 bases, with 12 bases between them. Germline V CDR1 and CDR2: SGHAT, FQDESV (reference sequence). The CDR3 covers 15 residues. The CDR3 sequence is CASSFWGGGSYEQYF. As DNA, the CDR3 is TGTGCCAGCAGCTTCTGGGGTGGCGGCTCCTACGAGCAGTACTTC.